The 13 T cell receptor beta chains given below trace back to one sample, sequenced in a study of blood T cell repertoires in COVID-19. Sequenced by immunoSEQ multiplex PCR; TCRdb stores in-frame clones only, minus some. This table holds roughly 76,000 clones, about four fifths found once. The sample comprised peripheral blood. Every receptor here comes from a woman in her 70s with acute or convalescent COVID-19.

The chain joins TRBV7-8 to TRBJ2-7; no definite D call. The CDR3 spans 15 residues. V lost 5 bases and J 6 bases, leaving 20 bases between the germline ends. CDR1 is SGHVS, CDR2 FQNEAQ, per germline. The CDR3 sequence is CASSQYSGRRAEQYF. Here the CDR3 DNA reads TGTGCCAGCAGCCAATATTCGGGTCGGAGAGCCGAGCAGTACTTC.

The chain combines TRBV20-1 with TRBJ1-1, with D uncertain. CDR1 is DFQATT and CDR2 is SNEGSKA in the germline V gene (reference sequence). The CDR3 is 11 amino acids. V was pared by 3 bases and J by 3 bases, with 5 bases between. The CDR3 region is CSASPYTEAFF. In DNA form, the CDR3 reads TGCAGTGCTAGTCCTTACACTGAAGCTTTCTTT.

The chain recombines TRBV2 with TRBJ1-2; D is unclear. The CDR3 loop spans 11 amino acids. The germline V gene has CDR1 SNHLY and CDR2 FYNNEI. The V and J ends lost 2 bases and 8 bases respectively, with 6 bases between them. The CDR3, as DNA: TGTGCCAGCAGTGAATATGAGGGCTACACCTTC. It yields the protein CASSEYEGYTF.

This clone was seen more than once but under ten times. The CDR3 reads CATSDSKLRGGPYNEQFF. CDR3 DNA: TGTGCCACCAGTGATTCCAAATTGCGGGGAGGGCCCTACAATGAGCAGTTCTTC. The chain uses TRBV24-1 and TRBJ2-1; 7 nucleotides agree with TRBD2. The CDR3 is 18 residues long. The junction had 11 bases not matched to a gene; V was cut back by 2 bases and J by 2 bases. The germline V gene encodes CDR1 KGHDR and CDR2 SFDVKD.

The CDR3 here is CASSSPSGGNNQPQHF. The CDR3 DNA reads TGTGCCAGCAGTTCCCCATCGGGGGGCAACAATCAGCCCCAGCATTTT. The chain uses TRBV28 and TRBJ1-5; a weak D match, TRBD1 (6 bases). The CDR3 covers 16 residues. Germline CDR1 MDHEN, CDR2 SYDVKM. Deletions cut 4 bases from V and 3 bases from J, with 16 bases between.

This clone has only a few counts. This chain links TRBV11-2 with TRBJ2-1; D may be TRBD2 (5 bases). Germline values: CDR1 SGHAT, CDR2 FQNNGV. CDR3 length: 14 amino acids. The V gene lost 0 bases and the J gene lost 8 bases, with 11 bases spanning the gap. CDR3 in DNA: TGTGCCAGCAGCTTAGATCACGGAGGCCATGAGCAGTTCTTC. Translating gives CASSLDHGGHEQFF.

The gene calls are TRBV19 and TRBJ1-5; TRBD1 aligns across 9 bases. V gave up 5 bases and J gave up 10 bases; unmatched junction bases: 9. Germline V gene data show CDR1 as LNHDA and CDR2 as SQIVND (reference sequence). There are 14 residues in the CDR3. CDR3 region: CASSSTGQGFPQHF. CDR3 DNA sequence: TGTGCCAGTAGTTCAACGGGACAGGGTTTTCCCCAGCATTTT.

This chain joins TRBV27 and TRBJ2-7; the match to TRBD1 covers 8 bases. CDR1 is MNHEY and CDR2 is SMNVEV in the germline V gene (reference sequence). With V trimmed by 6 bases and J by 3 bases, 10 bases remained unmatched. The CDR3 extends over 15 amino acids. The CDR3 sequence is CASRRPGTGLYEQYF. CDR3 DNA sequence: TGTGCCAGCAGAAGACCCGGGACAGGACTCTACGAGCAGTACTTC.

This chain uses TRBV14 with TRBJ2-5; 8 nucleotides line up with TRBD2. CDR3 size: 13 residues. Germline V lookup: CDR1 SGHDN, CDR2 FVKESK. V was pared by 1 base and J by 7 bases, with 2 bases of the junction left unmatched. CDR3 sequence reads: CASSQAGGGTQYF. The CDR3 nucleotides are TGTGCCAGCAGCCAAGCCGGGGGGGGGACCCAGTACTTC.

V gene TRBV27 combines with J gene TRBJ1-2; 8 positions agree with TRBD1. The CDR3 loop spans 15 amino acids. V lost 3 bases to trimming and J lost 0 bases; unmatched junction nucleotides: 3. Germline-derived CDR1 and CDR2 are MNHEY and SMNVEV (reference sequence). CDR3 loop: CASSLGQASNYGYTF. As DNA, the CDR3 is TGTGCCAGCAGTTTGGGACAGGCCTCTAACTATGGCTACACCTTC.

This clone showed up just a few times. The chain recombines TRBV7-9 with TRBJ2-1; 8 positions agree with TRBD2. In germline, CDR1 is SEHNR, CDR2 FQNEAQ (reference sequence). This CDR3 contains 14 residues. V lost 6 bases, J lost 8 bases, and 9 bases stayed unmatched. For the CDR3, the DNA is TGTGCCAGCAGTTCCCGTGACGGGAGGGATGAGCAGTTCTTC. Protein: CASSSRDGRDEQFF.

For the CDR3, the DNA is TGTGCCAGTAGTATACGGGACAGAAGTGGAAACACCATATATTTT. It yields the protein CASSIRDRSGNTIYF. The V call is TRBV19, the J call TRBJ1-3; TRBD1 aligns across 7 bases. CDR3 length: 15 residues. CDR1 and CDR2 from the germline V gene are LNHDA and SQIVND (reference sequence). J gave up 3 bases and V 2 bases, and 4 bases lay outside the gene matches.

The chain carries TRBV7-9 and TRBJ1-2; TRBD1 matches at 8 bases. The germline V gene encodes CDR1 SEHNR and CDR2 FQNEAQ (reference sequence). The length of the CDR3 is 16 residues. V was clipped by 5 bases and J by 4 bases; unmatched bases: 12. DNA for the CDR3: TGTGCCAGCAGCCAAAGTGGGGCAGGGGGCTTCTATGGCTACACCTTC. It specifies CASSQSGAGGFYGYTF.